These 31 T cell receptor beta chains came from one sample sequenced in a study of blood T cell repertoires in COVID-19 (dated by TCRdb to about 2020). Library preparation used the immunoSEQ multiplex PCR assay. In TCRdb, the immuneACCESS table is reduced to in-frame sequences with V and J assigned. These tables do not hold every clone; where another copy was compared, an unresolved V gene accounts for under half, and the others remain unexplained. This sample holds under 300,000 clones; roughly 93% were observed only once. Of the sample, 2% to 2.5% is held by the ten largest clones. Sequenced sample: PBMCs or T cells enriched from blood (not recorded which). The receptors shown here come from a woman in her thirties or forties with acute COVID-19.

CDR3 in amino acids: CATSTKPGRRGPRLNTEAFF. The CDR3 DNA follows: TGTGCCACCAGCACCAAGCCGGGGAGGAGGGGACCGAGACTGAACACTGAAGCTTTCTTT. The rearrangement links TRBV15 to TRBJ1-1, with D possibly being TRBD1 (5 bases). The CDR3 runs 20 residues. Germline CDR1 and CDR2: LNHNV and YYDKDF (reference sequence). Trimming removed 4 bases at V and 0 bases at J, with 27 bases between. The full variable domain, completed using reference TRBV15 and TRBJ1-1, is DAMVIQNPRYQVTQFGKPVTLSCSQTLNHNVMYWYQQKSSQAPKLLFHYYDKDFNNEADTPDNFQSRRPNTSFCFLDIRSPGLGDTAMYLCATSTKPGRRGPRLNTEAFFGQGTRLTVV.

Comments on this clone: Other DNA sequences within the sample encode an identical CDR3. This chain uses TRBV24-1 with TRBJ2-7; 7 bases are shared with TRBD1. CDR1 and CDR2 from the germline V gene are KGHDR and SFDVKD. CDR3 length: 14 residues. Trimming cost V 4 bases and J 4 bases; bases outside gene matches: 6. The CDR3 loop reads CATSDPGQNYEQYF. The CDR3 bases are TGTGCCACCAGTGACCCGGGACAGAATTACGAGCAGTACTTC.

The chain employs TRBV4-2 and TRBJ1-4; 7 positions agree with TRBD1. This CDR3 spans 16 amino acids. The germline V gene encodes CDR1 LGHNA and CDR2 YNFKEQ. With 0 bases clipped from V and 4 bases from J, the junction kept 5 bases outside the gene matches. CDR3 region: CASSQEGDSLNEKLFF. The DNA for the CDR3 is TGTGCCAGCAGCCAAGAAGGGGACAGCCTTAATGAAAAACTGTTTTTT.

In this sample, this clone turned up once. The rearrangement links TRBV7-2 to TRBJ2-7; no firm D call. The germline V gene encodes CDR1 SGHTA and CDR2 FQGNSA. Trimming took off 4 bases at V and 3 bases at J, with 10 bases between the two ends. This CDR3 comprises 13 residues. CDR3 coding DNA: TGTGCCAGCAGCTCACTTCCGGGCTACGAGCAGTACTTC. Residues: CASSSLPGYEQYF.

The chain recombines TRBV5-1 with TRBJ1-1, with D hard to call. With 1 base removed from V and 0 bases from J, the gap between germline ends came to 4 bases. In germline, CDR1 is SGHRS, CDR2 YFSETQ. This CDR3 comprises 13 residues. CDR3 bases: TGCGCCAGCAGCTTGTCAGTGAACACTGAAGCTTTCTTT. It translates to CASSLSVNTEAFF.

The V and J genes are TRBV7-2 and TRBJ2-4, with 8 bases matching TRBD2. The CDR3 loop spans 16 amino acids. The germline V gene encodes CDR1 SGHTA and CDR2 FQGNSA. The trim removed 2 bases at V and 2 bases at J, leaving 5 bases unmatched. The CDR3 here is CASSLSGRASKNIQYF. CDR3 nucleotide sequence: TGTGCCAGCAGCTTATCCGGGAGGGCCTCCAAAAACATTCAGTACTTC.

The chain recombines TRBV18 with TRBJ2-5, with no clear D. Germline lookup yields CDR1 KGHSH and CDR2 LQKENI. The V and J ends lost 3 bases and 1 base respectively, with 9 bases between them. The CDR3 has 14 residues. Here the CDR3 reads CASSPPGLQETQYF. CDR3 DNA sequence: TGTGCCAGCTCACCCCCAGGCCTCCAAGAGACCCAGTACTTC.

This sequence joins TRBV6-2 or TRBV6-3 and TRBJ1-2; perhaps TRBD1 as D (5 bases). Trimming removed 6 bases from V and 6 bases from J, with 14 bases in between. From germline, CDR1 is MNHEY and CDR2 SVGEGT. This CDR3 comprises 13 residues. DNA of the CDR3: TGTGCCAGCAGCAAGCCGGCCAGGGATGGCTACACCTTC. As protein: CASSKPARDGYTF.

CDR3 sequence (DNA): TGTGCCAGCAGTGAGGTCGGTGGGAACACTGAAGCTTTCTTT. This gives the protein CASSEVGGNTEAFF. The chain is built from TRBV2 and TRBJ1-1; D is ambiguous. V gave up 3 bases and J gave up 1 base, with 9 bases separating them. Germline V lookup: CDR1 SNHLY, CDR2 FYNNEI. The CDR3 covers 14 residues. Full variable domain (remainder filled in from reference TRBV2 and TRBJ1-1): EPEVTQTPSHQVTQMGQEVILRCVPISNHLYFYWYRQILGQKVEFLVSFYNNEISEKSEIFDDQFSVERPDGSNFTLKIRSTKLEDSAMYFCASSEVGGNTEAFFGQGTRLTVV.

The chain is built from TRBV7-2 and TRBJ1-1, with a weak D call TRBD1 (5 bases). CDR3 length: 17 residues. Germline CDR1 reads SGHTA; CDR2 reads FQGNSA. V was clipped by 3 bases and J by 1 base, with 18 bases between them. CDR3: CASSFLRVLYENTEAFF. The CDR3 coding sequence is TGTGCCAGCAGCTTCCTCAGGGTTCTATATGAGAACACTGAAGCTTTCTTT.

This chain links TRBV18 with TRBJ2-2; weak D call: TRBD2 (6 bases). In germline, CDR1 is KGHSH, CDR2 LQKENI. The CDR3 runs 17 residues. Trimming stripped 0 bases from V and 6 bases from J, with 17 bases between. The CDR3 DNA reads TGTGCCAGCTCACCACCGGGGAGGACTCCACCTTCCGGGGAGCTGTTTTTT. Its protein is CASSPPGRTPPSGELFF.

The chain has TRBV12-3 or TRBV12-4 and TRBJ1-6; maybe TRBD1 (5 bases). The CDR3 is 12 residues long. Trimming stripped 4 bases from V and 10 bases from J, with 8 bases between. CDR3 in amino acids: CASSSGGSPLHF. The CDR3 coding sequence is TGTGCCAGCAGTTCCGGGGGATCACCCCTCCACTTT.

V usage is TRBV19 and J usage is TRBJ1-6; D is possibly TRBD1 (5 bases). Germline V gene sequence: CDR1 LNHDA, CDR2 SQIVND (reference sequence). The CDR3 is 13 residues long. Trimming removed 9 bases from V and 8 bases from J, with 14 bases in between. CDR3 DNA: TGTGCCAGCAAAACCGACAGAGATTCACCCCTCCACTTT. Amino acid sequence: CASKTDRDSPLHF.

The chain has TRBV5-5 and TRBJ1-1; D gene ambiguous. V lost 2 bases, J lost 2 bases, and 7 bases lay in between. The CDR3 spans 13 residues. Germline CDR1 is SGHKS and CDR2 is YYEKEE (reference sequence). The CDR3 nucleotides are TGTGCCAGCAGCTTTCGGAGAAACACTGAAGCTTTCTTT. Its translation is CASSFRRNTEAFF.

V gene TRBV19 combines with J gene TRBJ2-2; 8 nucleotides agree with TRBD1. The junction had 15 bases not matched to a gene; V was cut back by 5 bases and J by 7 bases. CDR3 size: 17 residues. CDR1 and CDR2 (germline): LNHDA, SQIVND (reference sequence). DNA of the CDR3: TGTGCCAGTAGTGGCTTTCCCGGACAGGGTGTCCTCGGGGAGCTGTTTTTT. Encoded protein: CASSGFPGQGVLGELFF. Combining the CDR3 with reference TRBV19 and TRBJ2-2 gives the whole variable domain DGGITQSPKYLFRKEGQNVTLSCEQNLNHDAMYWYRQDPGQGLRLIYYSQIVNDFQKGDIAEGYSVSREKKESFPLTVTSAQKNPTAFYLCASSGFPGQGVLGELFFGEGSRLTVL.

This clone was seen once. The genes are TRBV4-3 and TRBJ2-1; possible D gene TRBD2, 5 bases. Germline V gives CDR1 LGHNA, CDR2 YSLEER. The CDR3 consists of 13 residues. Deletions cut 3 bases from V and 8 bases from J, with 11 bases between. CDR3 loop: CASSHLSADEQFF. CDR3 nucleotide sequence: TGCGCCAGCAGCCACCTTAGCGCGGATGAGCAGTTCTTC.

This chain connects TRBV5-4 to TRBJ2-7; TRBD1 is a possible D gene (5 bases). The CDR3 spans 13 residues. Trimming shortened V by 0 bases and J by 5 bases, and 9 bases separated the two germline ends. Germline V CDR1 and CDR2: SGHNT, YYREEE (reference sequence). The CDR3 DNA reads TGTGCCAGCAGCTTGGCAGGGTTGAACGAGCAGTACTTC. Protein product: CASSLAGLNEQYF.

The gene calls are TRBV30 and TRBJ1-5; tentatively, D is TRBD1 (5 bases). Germline V gene sequence: CDR1 GTSNPN, CDR2 SVGIG (reference sequence). Trimming cost V 1 base and J 4 bases, with 8 bases left between them. The CDR3 loop spans 13 amino acids. The CDR3 region has the DNA TGTGCCTGGAGTGGACAGTATAATCAGCCCCAGCATTTT. This codes for CAWSGQYNQPQHF.

V is TRBV7-9 and J is TRBJ1-3, with D perhaps TRBD1 (5 bases). V lost 4 bases and J lost 3, with 16 bases in between. Germline assignment: CDR1 SEHNR and CDR2 FQNEAQ (reference sequence). The CDR3 has 16 amino acids. The CDR3 DNA is TGTGCCAGCAGCTCAGGGTCGTTCAGAGGTGGAAACACCATATATTTT. Its protein is CASSSGSFRGGNTIYF. The variable domain in full, with the rest retrieved from reference TRBV7-9 and TRBJ1-3, is DTGVSQNPRHKITKRGQNVTFRCDPISEHNRLYWYRQTLGQGPEFLTYFQNEAQLEKSRLLSDRFSAERPKGSFSTLEIQRTEQGDSAMYLCASSSGSFRGGNTIYFGEGSWLTVV.

This chain connects TRBV9 to TRBJ2-2; 11 positions agree with TRBD1. Unmatched junction bases numbered 9, after V lost 0 bases and J lost 5 bases. CDR1 and CDR2 from the germline V gene are SGDLS and YYNGEE. The CDR3 covers 18 residues. The CDR3 here is CASSVDAPGQGATGELFF. Written as DNA, the CDR3 is TGTGCCAGCAGCGTAGATGCCCCCGGACAGGGGGCAACCGGGGAGCTGTTTTTT.

The sample holds one count of this clone. The J gene is TRBJ2-3, the V gene TRBV27; 10 bases match TRBD1. The length of the CDR3 is 15 residues. Germline trimming cut 5 bases from V and 1 base from J; bases unmatched to any gene: 3. CDR1 MNHEY and CDR2 SMNVEV come from the germline V gene (reference sequence). The CDR3 DNA is TGTGCCAGCAGTGACAGGGGGCTGGGCACAGATACGCAGTATTTT. Protein sequence: CASSDRGLGTDTQYF.

This clone has a handful of counts. The chain has TRBV11-2 and TRBJ1-1; D is unclear. Germline V gene lookup returns CDR1 SGHAT and CDR2 FQNNGV. V gave up 0 bases and J gave up 0 bases, with 11 bases separating them. The CDR3 is made up of 16 amino acids. The CDR3 region has the DNA TGTGCCAGCAGCTTAGATAGTCGGACTTTGAACACTGAAGCTTTCTTT. Its translation: CASSLDSRTLNTEAFF.

This rearrangement joins TRBV19 to TRBJ1-1; a weak D match, TRBD1 (5 bases). The germline V gene encodes CDR1 LNHDA and CDR2 SQIVND (reference sequence). There are 14 residues in the CDR3. V shed 3 bases and J shed 2 bases, with 10 bases lying between them. The CDR3 coding sequence is TGTGCCAGTAGTATCCGGGGGAGCAACACTGAAGCTTTCTTT. Protein sequence: CASSIRGSNTEAFF.

The chain is built from TRBV5-1 and TRBJ2-5; D is unresolved. The CDR3 contains 13 residues. The V and J ends lost 4 bases and 3 bases respectively, with 10 bases between them. Germline V gives CDR1 SGHRS, CDR2 YFSETQ. As DNA, the CDR3 is TGCGCCAGCAGCCCGAGTTTAGAAGAGACCCAGTACTTC. Amino acid sequence: CASSPSLEETQYF.

V is TRBV2 and J is TRBJ2-5; the D gene is possibly TRBD2 (7 bases). The CDR3 spans 18 residues. CDR1 is SNHLY, CDR2 FYNNEI, per germline. The V end lost 2 bases, the J end lost 6 bases, and 25 bases lay between the germline ends. The CDR3 sequence is CASSETQGSWGGAKTQYF. As DNA, the CDR3 is TGTGCCAGCAGTGAAACACAGGGTAGCTGGGGGGGGGCGAAGACCCAGTACTTC.

The chain joins TRBV10-3 to TRBJ1-6; TRBD1 aligns across 7 bases. J lost 6 bases, V lost 2 bases, and 4 bases had no gene match. Germline V gives CDR1 ENHRY, CDR2 SYGVKD. This CDR3 contains 15 residues. The CDR3 DNA follows: TGTGCCATCAGTGAGGTGGGGACAGTTAATTCACCCCTCCACTTT. Translating it yields CAISEVGTVNSPLHF.

The genes are TRBV6-2 or TRBV6-3 and TRBJ2-1; TRBD2 aligns across 10 bases. With 5 bases clipped from V and 5 bases from J, the junction kept 3 bases outside the gene matches. The CDR3 is 14 amino acids. Germline CDR1 reads MNHEY; CDR2 reads SVGEGT. The CDR3 reads CASSSGRGNNEQFF. The CDR3 bases are TGTGCCAGCAGTAGCGGGAGGGGGAACAATGAGCAGTTCTTC.

The rearrangement links TRBV5-5 to TRBJ1-2; 11 bases are shared with TRBD1. This CDR3 has 17 amino acids. Germline values: CDR1 SGHKS, CDR2 YYEKEE (reference sequence). The V segment lost 2 bases and the J segment 8 bases; nucleotides outside the gene matches: 14. The CDR3 DNA sequence: TGTGCCAGCAGCTTATCCAGGACAGGGGGCAGTTTACGGGGCTACACCTTC. This sequence encodes CASSLSRTGGSLRGYTF.

V usage is TRBV5-6 and J usage is TRBJ2-7, with 10 nucleotides matching TRBD1. V trimming: 4 bases; J trimming: 1 base; junction bases outside the gene matches: 5. Germline lookup yields CDR1 SGHDT and CDR2 YYEEEE. The CDR3 spans 15 residues. CDR3 protein: CASSRDRGRSYEQYF. The CDR3 bases are TGTGCCAGCAGCCGGGACAGGGGTCGGTCCTACGAGCAGTACTTC.

V gene TRBV18 combines with J gene TRBJ1-1; maybe TRBD1 (6 bases). CDR3 length: 14 amino acids. With 2 bases removed from V and 7 bases from J, the gap between germline ends came to 14 bases. Germline CDR1 reads KGHSH; CDR2 reads LQKENI. CDR3 coding DNA: TGTGCCAGCTCACCAAAACAGGGTACCTTTGAAGCTTTCTTT. Its translation is CASSPKQGTFEAFF.

The chain links TRBV3-1 (or the pseudogene TRBV3-2) to TRBJ2-5; 9 positions agree with TRBD2. Trimming removed 4 bases from V and 10 bases from J; junction bases left unmatched: 25. CDR1 and CDR2 (germline): LGHDT, YNNKEL (reference sequence). The CDR3 runs to 19 residues. The DNA of the CDR3 is TGTGCCAGCAGCCCGCGGGGGGGAGGGGTTAGCTCCCCCTTTCATGGCCAGTACTTC. It translates to CASSPRGGGVSSPFHGQYF.